This paragraph covers one T cell receptor (beta chain) sequence. The antigen is undetermined. Clones were read by immunoSEQ multiplex PCR, and TCRdb kept only the in-frame ones, dropping some. The sample lists approximately 41,000 clones; nearly 97% were seen once. The data were obtained in a study of Tregs in tolerant kidney transplant recipients. Overall study: CD4+CD25+CD127- cells came from approximately three-day belatacept mixed lymphocyte reactions, some with roughly 5-day graft donor restimulation. Recipient cells were told from donor cells by antibody staining. Study-wide results and limits: The most relevant donor-specific Treg TCRbeta repertoire apparently came from expansion with activated donor B cells.

CDR1 SGHRS and CDR2 YFSETQ come from the germline V gene. The length of the CDR3 is 22 residues. J was trimmed by 0 bases and V by 4 bases; bases with no gene match: 24. V usage is TRBV5-1 and J usage is TRBJ1-4; 7 nucleotides line up with TRBD1. The receptor comes from a human donor in good health. Sequenced input: Tregs from blood cultured with allogeneic cells. The CDR3 loop reads CASSRNTLLGTANSATNEKLFF. In DNA form, the CDR3 reads TGCGCCAGCAGCCGGAACACTCTATTAGGGACAGCTAATTCTGCAACTAATGAAAAACTGTTTTTT.